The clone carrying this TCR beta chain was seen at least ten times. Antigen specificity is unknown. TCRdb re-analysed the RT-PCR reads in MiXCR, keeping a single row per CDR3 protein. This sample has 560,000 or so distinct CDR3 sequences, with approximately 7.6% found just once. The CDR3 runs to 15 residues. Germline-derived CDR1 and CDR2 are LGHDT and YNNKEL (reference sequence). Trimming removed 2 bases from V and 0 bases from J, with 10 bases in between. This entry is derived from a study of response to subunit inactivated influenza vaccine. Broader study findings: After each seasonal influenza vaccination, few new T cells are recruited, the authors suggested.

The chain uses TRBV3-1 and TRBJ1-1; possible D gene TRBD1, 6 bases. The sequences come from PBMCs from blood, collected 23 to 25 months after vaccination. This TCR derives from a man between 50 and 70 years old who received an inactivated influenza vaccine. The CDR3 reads CASSQMGAVNTEAFF. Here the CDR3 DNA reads TGTGCCAGCAGCCAAATGGGGGCGGTGAACACTGAAGCTTTCTTT.